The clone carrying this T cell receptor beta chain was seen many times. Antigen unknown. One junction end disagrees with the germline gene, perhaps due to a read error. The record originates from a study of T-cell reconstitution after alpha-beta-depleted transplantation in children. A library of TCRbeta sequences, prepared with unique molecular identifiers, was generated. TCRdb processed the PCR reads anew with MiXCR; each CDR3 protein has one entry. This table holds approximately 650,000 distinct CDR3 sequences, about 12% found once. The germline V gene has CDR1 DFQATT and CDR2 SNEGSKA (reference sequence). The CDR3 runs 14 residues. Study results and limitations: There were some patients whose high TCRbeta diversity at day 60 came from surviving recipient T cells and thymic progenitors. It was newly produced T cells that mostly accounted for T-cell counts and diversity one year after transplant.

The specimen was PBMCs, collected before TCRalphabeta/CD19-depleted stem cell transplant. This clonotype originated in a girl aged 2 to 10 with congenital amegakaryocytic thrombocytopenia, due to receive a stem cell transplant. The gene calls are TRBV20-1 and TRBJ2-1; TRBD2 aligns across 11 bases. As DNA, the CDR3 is TGCAGTGCCAGAGATCCCTGGACTAGCGGGGAGCAGTTCTTC. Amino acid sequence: CSARDPWTSGEQFF.